One and the same sample provided the 19 T cell receptor beta chains below, sequenced in a study of monozygotic twins with cystic fibrosis (dated by TCRdb to the early 2020s). The library was generated by the immunoSEQ multiplex PCR assay. TCRdb took over this immuneACCESS table, retaining in-frame rearrangements with V and J assigned. Such tables are incomplete; in checked studies, under half of the missing clones stem from an unresolved V gene, and the remainder is unexplained. The sample has around 15,000 clones on record, around 89% of them singletons. 0.55% to 0.8% of the sample lies in the top ten. The sample taken for sequencing was blood. All receptors come from a boy under 18 with cystic fibrosis.

The CDR3 region is CASSSDGGGRIATQYF. In nucleotides, the CDR3 is TGTGCCAGCAGTTCCGACGGGGGGGGGCGGATTGCGACCCAGTACTTC. The gene calls are TRBV6-5 and TRBJ2-5, with TRBD2 matching 8 bases. CDR3 size: 16 residues. Germline CDR1 and CDR2: MNHEY and SVGAGI. After removal of 4 bases from V and 7 bases from J, the junction contained 14 bases not matched to a gene.

This clone was seen just once. The J gene is TRBJ2-4, the V gene TRBV13; a possible D gene is TRBD2 (6 bases). CDR3 size: 16 residues. V was pared by 3 bases and J by 0 bases, with 12 bases between. Germline V gene lookup returns CDR1 PRHDT and CDR2 FYEKMQ (reference sequence). CDR3 in DNA: TGTGCCAGCAGCTTTGGAGGGTCCTTAGCCAAAAACATTCAGTACTTC. Amino acids: CASSFGGSLAKNIQYF.

The chain is built from TRBV6-5 and TRBJ1-2, with D perhaps matching TRBD1 (6 bases). Germline V gene lookup returns CDR1 MNHEY and CDR2 SVGAGI. With 6 bases removed from V and 5 bases from J, the gap between germline ends came to 13 bases. This CDR3 has 13 amino acids. CDR3 sequence (DNA): TGTGCCAGCAGCCCTAAAGGGGGTTATGGCTACACCTTC. Amino acid sequence: CASSPKGGYGYTF.

The V gene is TRBV19, the J gene TRBJ2-1; TRBD2 aligns across 11 bases. Losses at the gene ends were 4 bases for V and 16 bases for J; bases not matched to a gene: 15. CDR3 size: 15 residues. Germline values: CDR1 LNHDA, CDR2 SQIVND (reference sequence). CDR3 in DNA: TGTGCCAGTAGTAGAAACCGACAACTAGCGGGAGATTATTTCTTC. Its protein product is CASSRNRQLAGDYFF. Variable domain in full (rest from reference TRBV19 and TRBJ2-1): DGGITQSPKYLFRKEGQNVTLSCEQNLNHDAMYWYRQDPGQGLRLIYYSQIVNDFQKGDIAEGYSVSREKKESFPLTVTSAQKNPTAFYLCASSRNRQLAGDYFFGPGTRLTVL.

The chain combines TRBV2 with TRBJ1-1; 7 bases are a match to TRBD1. The CDR3 runs 14 residues. CDR1 SNHLY and CDR2 FYNNEI come from the germline V gene. V lost 6 bases and J lost 4; bases outside the gene matches: 8. Here the CDR3 DNA reads TGTGCCAGCAGAATAGAGCAGGGGGTCACTGAAGCTTTCTTT. Its protein product is CASRIEQGVTEAFF.

V usage is TRBV7-9 and J usage is TRBJ1-4, with 9 bases aligning to TRBD1. Germline V gene sequence: CDR1 SEHNR, CDR2 FQNEAQ (reference sequence). The ends lost 4 bases at V and 7 bases at J; junction bases unmatched: 4. This CDR3 contains 14 residues. The CDR3 loop is CASSSRTGVEKLFF. The CDR3 DNA reads TGTGCCAGCAGCTCGCGGACAGGGGTTGAAAAACTGTTTTTT.

This clone appeared once. The chain couples TRBV13 to TRBJ2-1, with 8 bases matching TRBD1. With 5 bases clipped from V and 9 bases from J, the junction kept 21 bases outside the gene matches. The germline V gene has CDR1 PRHDT and CDR2 FYEKMQ (reference sequence). The CDR3 runs 18 residues. The CDR3 DNA is TGTGCCAGCAGCCAGGGCCTGCGACAGGGAGTTACAGGGGGTGAGCAGTTCTTC. Amino acids: CASSQGLRQGVTGGEQFF.

The chain uses TRBV2 and TRBJ1-6, with D hard to call. Trimming removed 9 bases from V and 2 bases from J, with 11 bases in between. The germline V gene encodes CDR1 SNHLY and CDR2 FYNNEI. The length of the CDR3 is 14 residues. DNA of the CDR3: TGTGCCAGTGGGTGGATTCCCTATAATTCACCCCTCCACTTT. It encodes CASGWIPYNSPLHF.

This chain connects TRBV15 to TRBJ2-1, with TRBD2 matching over 14 bases. Per the germline V gene, CDR1 is LNHNV and CDR2 is YYDKDF (reference sequence). V was pared by 1 base and J by 6 bases, with 2 bases of the junction left unmatched. The CDR3 is made up of 16 amino acids. Here the CDR3 reads CATSRATSGRANEQFF. The CDR3 DNA reads as TGTGCCACCAGCAGAGCGACTAGCGGGAGGGCCAATGAGCAGTTCTTC.

The gene calls are TRBV4-2 and TRBJ1-2, with 9 bases identical to TRBD1. The CDR3 covers 14 residues. Unmatched junction bases numbered 7, after V lost 3 bases and J lost 8 bases. Germline lookup yields CDR1 LGHNA and CDR2 YNFKEQ. CDR3 nucleotide sequence: TGTGCCAGCAGCCAGAAGACAGGGGGTGACGGCTACACCTTC. Residues: CASSQKTGGDGYTF.

This chain uses TRBV12-5 with TRBJ1-2; possibly TRBD1 for D (5 bases). There are 13 residues in the CDR3. Germline assignment: CDR1 LGHNT and CDR2 FRNRAP. V gave up 2 bases and J gave up 4 bases, with 8 bases separating them. The CDR3 region has the DNA TGTGCTAGTGGTTTGAGGGGCGGCTATGGCTACACCTTC. Protein sequence: CASGLRGGYGYTF.

This rearrangement joins TRBV9 to TRBJ2-5, with D unresolved. The V and J ends lost 0 bases and 1 base respectively, with 13 bases between them. The CDR3 extends over 16 amino acids. CDR1 is SGDLS, CDR2 YYNGEE, per germline. In DNA, the CDR3 is TGTGCCAGCAGCGTAGGGGCGACAACGTTCCAAGAGACCCAGTACTTC. Amino acid sequence: CASSVGATTFQETQYF.

This clone was counted between two and nine times. The rearrangement links TRBV14 to TRBJ2-5; 8 nucleotides line up with TRBD1. V was pared by 4 bases and J by 10 bases, with 5 bases of the junction left unmatched. The V gene's germline CDR1 is SGHDN and CDR2 FVKESK. CDR3 length equals 12 residues. As DNA, the CDR3 is TGTGCCAGCAGCCCCTACAGGGGGATCCAGTACTTC. Amino acid sequence: CASSPYRGIQYF.

This chain connects TRBV28 to TRBJ1-1; D unclear. The V and J ends lost 2 bases and 3 bases respectively, with 13 bases between them. The CDR3 is 15 residues long. Germline V gives CDR1 MDHEN, CDR2 SYDVKM. CDR3 DNA: TGTGCCAGCAGTTTAGTGTCGACACCCTACACTGAAGCTTTCTTT. As protein: CASSLVSTPYTEAFF.

This clone has a single count. The J gene is TRBJ2-2, the V gene TRBV5-1; D might be TRBD1 or TRBD2, each matching 5 bases. Trimming pared 0 bases from V and 2 bases from J, leaving 8 bases between. The V gene's germline CDR1 is SGHRS and CDR2 YFSETQ. This CDR3 is built from 15 residues. The DNA of the CDR3 is TGCGCCAGCAGCTTGGCCGGGGCAAACACCGGGGAGCTGTTTTTT. This gives the protein CASSLAGANTGELFF.

V usage is TRBV28 and J usage is TRBJ2-6; 12 nucleotides match TRBD2. The CDR3 runs to 18 residues. The V gene's germline CDR1 is MDHEN and CDR2 SYDVKM. After removal of 5 bases from V and 4 bases from J, the junction contained 9 bases not matched to a gene. The CDR3 sequence: CASSILAGGPEGANVLTF. The CDR3 DNA reads TGTGCCAGCAGTATTCTAGCGGGAGGGCCAGAAGGGGCCAACGTCCTGACTTTC.

The chain links TRBV6-1 to TRBJ2-5, with 8 bases matching TRBD1. From germline, CDR1 is MNHNS and CDR2 SASEGT. CDR3 length: 15 residues. With V trimmed by 7 bases and J by 4 bases, 11 bases remained unmatched. CDR3 sequence (DNA): TGTGCCAGCACCTTTACCAGGGGGCCGGGAGAGACCCAGTACTTC. Its protein product is CASTFTRGPGETQYF.

This clone was found a few times. The J gene is TRBJ1-1, the V gene TRBV5-6, with 10 bases matching TRBD1. CDR1 is SGHDT and CDR2 is YYEEEE in the germline V gene. Trimming removed 3 bases from V and 5 bases from J; junction bases left unmatched: 4. The CDR3 runs to 14 residues. CDR3: CASSWGQGWTEAFF. In nucleotides, the CDR3 is TGTGCCAGCAGCTGGGGACAGGGGTGGACTGAAGCTTTCTTT.

This clone was detected only a few times. This chain joins TRBV4-1 and TRBJ1-1; D unclear. This CDR3 is 13 amino acids long. Germline CDR1 and CDR2: MGHRA and YSYEKL. Trimming removed 0 bases from V and 3 bases from J, with 5 bases in between. This CDR3 reads CASSQDPDTEAFF. The CDR3 bases are TGCGCCAGCAGCCAAGATCCGGACACTGAAGCTTTCTTT.